Below are 28 T cell receptor beta chains sequenced from a single sample in a study of blood T cells in healthy people across ages. A second about 7 to 12 cycle PCR used barcoded and J-beta primers. TCRdb processed the 5' RACE reads anew with MiXCR; each CDR3 protein has one entry. The sample holds 1,800,000 or so distinct CDR3 sequences, roughly two fifths seen once. Sequencing used blood. These receptor sequences come from a human donor in good health.

This chain uses TRBV12-3 or TRBV12-4 with TRBJ2-5; 9 bases are a match to TRBD1. V lost 5 bases to trimming and J lost 4 bases; unmatched junction nucleotides: 8. This CDR3 spans 15 amino acids. The CDR3 nucleotides are TGTGCCAGCAGTCTTGGGACAGGGATCGGAGAGACCCAGTACTTC. Protein sequence: CASSLGTGIGETQYF.

This clonotype was counted a few times. The rearrangement uses TRBV12-3 or TRBV12-4 and TRBJ2-7; D is possibly TRBD1 or TRBD2 (7 bases each). The CDR3 has 13 residues. Trimming took off 5 bases at V and 7 bases at J, with 15 bases between the two ends. CDR3 sequence reads: CASSRAGGGEQYF. In DNA, the CDR3 is TGTGCCAGCAGTAGGGCAGGGGGAGGGGAGCAGTACTTC.

This chain links TRBV7-2 with TRBJ2-2, with 9 positions matching TRBD1. The CDR3 has 13 residues. From germline, CDR1 is SGHTA and CDR2 FQGNSA. Trimming took 11 bases from V and 7 from J; bases not matched to a gene: 8. The CDR3 nucleotides read TGTGCCGGACAACAGGGGGCAATCGGGGAGCTGTTTTTT. It yields the protein CAGQQGAIGELFF.

The chain employs TRBV5-1 and TRBJ2-1, with 9 bases fitting TRBD1. CDR1 SGHRS and CDR2 YFSETQ come from the germline V gene. V shed 4 bases, J shed 7 bases, and the junction held 15 bases outside the gene matches. This CDR3 is built from 17 residues. The CDR3 spells CASSPRPPGQGGNEQFF. CDR3 coding DNA: TGCGCCAGCAGCCCGCGACCGCCGGGACAGGGAGGGAATGAGCAGTTCTTC.

The chain carries TRBV29-1 and TRBJ2-1; possibly TRBD1 for D (5 bases). This CDR3 has 13 residues. V was pared by 2 bases and J by 2 bases, with 7 bases between. Germline-derived CDR1 and CDR2 are SQVTM and ANQGSEA. CDR3 amino acids: CSVEKGTYNEQFF. The CDR3 DNA reads TGCAGCGTTGAAAAGGGGACCTACAATGAGCAGTTCTTC.

This chain joins TRBV20-1 and TRBJ2-7, with D hard to call. There are 8 residues in the CDR3. Per germline, CDR1 DFQATT and CDR2 SNEGSKA (reference sequence). This CDR3 reads CTLYEQYF. The CDR3 DNA is TGCACCCTCTACGAGCAGTACTTC.

This clonotype was seen only once. The V gene is TRBV24-1, the J gene TRBJ2-3; D perhaps matches TRBD1 (6 bases). The last part of the DNA fits TRBJ1-5 better; the J call may be wrong. The CDR3 has 17 residues. Germline V CDR1 and CDR2: KGHDR, SFDVKD. CDR3 coding DNA: TGTGCCAGCACATCTCGACGGGGGGGGCCAAGCACAGATACGCAGCATTTT. Its protein is CASTSRRGGPSTDTQHF.

CDR3 sequence reads: CASSSGLTGPYNEQFF. CDR3 coding DNA: TGTGCCAGCAGCTCAGGCCTGACAGGGCCCTACAATGAGCAGTTCTTC. This chain links TRBV7-2 with TRBJ2-1; 7 bases line up with TRBD1. The CDR3 consists of 16 residues. Trimming cost V 4 bases and J 2 bases; bases outside gene matches: 8. Germline V gives CDR1 SGHTA, CDR2 FQGNSA.

The V and J genes are TRBV7-2 and TRBJ1-4; a possible D gene is TRBD1 (6 bases). Germline V gives CDR1 SGHTA, CDR2 FQGNSA. CDR3 length: 11 residues. Deletions cut 3 bases from V and 13 bases from J, with 9 bases between. This CDR3 reads CASSLAGALFF. The DNA of the CDR3 is TGTGCCAGCAGCTTGGCGGGGGCACTGTTTTTT. Combining the CDR3 with reference TRBV7-2 and TRBJ1-4 gives the whole variable domain GAGVSQSPSNKVTEKGKDVELRCDPISGHTALYWYRQSLGQGLEFLIYFQGNSAPDKSGLPSDRFSAERTGGSVSTLTIQRTQQEDSAVYLCASSLAGALFFGSGTQLSVL.

Details on this clonotype: Sequence at one end of the junction differs from germline and may be a read error. The chain uses TRBV19 and TRBJ1-6; tentative D call: TRBD1 (6 bases). The CDR3 is 17 residues long. Germline V gene sequence: CDR1 LNHDA, CDR2 SQIVND (reference sequence). This chain's CDR3 is CAGRSLKGDVGYSPLHF. The CDR3 DNA reads as TGTGCCGGTAGGAGCCTTAAGGGGGATGTCGGATATTCACCCCTCCACTTT.

This clonotype occurred a few times. The rearrangement uses TRBV27 and TRBJ2-7; 7 nucleotides align to TRBD2. CDR1 and CDR2 (germline): MNHEY, SMNVEV (reference sequence). With 4 bases clipped from V and 2 bases from J, the junction kept 5 bases outside the gene matches. This CDR3 is 14 amino acids long. The CDR3 DNA follows: TGTGCCAGCAGTTCCCGACTAGCACCCTACGAGCAGTACTTC. Its protein is CASSSRLAPYEQYF.

This clonotype showed up just a few times. The V and J genes are TRBV3-1 and TRBJ2-5; 9 nucleotides match TRBD1. The length of the CDR3 is 15 residues. V was pared by 3 bases and J by 5 bases, with 7 bases of the junction left unmatched. The V gene's germline CDR1 is LGHDT and CDR2 YNNKEL (reference sequence). The CDR3 protein is CASSQGTGSPETQYF. DNA for the CDR3: TGTGCCAGCAGCCAGGGGACAGGGTCTCCCGAGACCCAGTACTTC.

V gene TRBV7-2 combines with J gene TRBJ2-5, with 9 bases that match TRBD2. Germline V CDR1 and CDR2: SGHTA, FQGNSA. V gave up 4 bases and J gave up 4 bases; unmatched junction bases: 7. There are 15 residues in the CDR3. Written as DNA, the CDR3 is TGTGCCAGCAGCTCCGGACTAGCGAGGGCAGAGACCCAGTACTTC. The encoded protein is CASSSGLARAETQYF. Full variable domain (missing parts from reference TRBV7-2 and TRBJ2-5): GAGVSQSPSNKVTEKGKDVELRCDPISGHTALYWYRQSLGQGLEFLIYFQGNSAPDKSGLPSDRFSAERTGGSVSTLTIQRTQQEDSAVYLCASSSGLARAETQYFGPGTRLLVL.

V is TRBV6-5 and J is TRBJ1-5, with TRBD1 identical over 9 bases. With 2 bases clipped from V and 5 bases from J, the junction kept 16 bases outside the gene matches. The CDR3 is 19 residues long. Germline V lookup: CDR1 MNHEY, CDR2 SVGAGI. CDR3 sequence: CASSYRPFRQGVNYQPQHF. The CDR3 nucleotides read TGTGCCAGCAGTTACCGACCATTCCGACAGGGGGTAAATTATCAGCCCCAGCATTTT.

The V gene is TRBV10-3, the J gene TRBJ2-1; 9 nucleotides line up with TRBD1. Germline CDR1 ENHRY, CDR2 SYGVKD. The CDR3 loop spans 14 amino acids. J lost 8 bases, V lost 7 bases, and 9 bases had no gene match. The chain's CDR3 is CAIKRDRASDEQFF. CDR3 sequence (DNA): TGTGCCATCAAGAGGGACAGGGCTTCGGATGAGCAGTTCTTC.

In this sample, this clonotype turned up a few times. The chain links TRBV6-5 to TRBJ1-2, with 7 bases aligning to TRBD1. Germline CDR1 is MNHEY and CDR2 is SVGAGI. The V segment lost 5 bases and the J segment 8 bases; nucleotides outside the gene matches: 14. The length of the CDR3 is 15 residues. Here the CDR3 DNA reads TGTGCCAGCAGTCCACCCGGGGAGGGGGCGAACGGCTACACCTTC. Protein sequence: CASSPPGEGANGYTF.

CDR3 amino acids: CASRSGRRATNEKLFF. CDR3 DNA: TGTGCCAGCAGGTCGGGACGTCGAGCAACTAATGAAAAACTGTTTTTT. The V call is TRBV12-3 or TRBV12-4, the J call TRBJ1-4, with TRBD1 as a possible D gene (5 bases). The V end lost 6 bases, the J end lost 0 bases, and 14 bases lay between the germline ends. This CDR3 has 16 residues.

The rearrangement links TRBV29-1 to TRBJ1-1; TRBD1 might be the D (5 bases). The CDR3 sequence is 15 residues long. CDR1 is SQVTM, CDR2 ANQGSEA, per germline. V dropped 6 bases and J dropped 1 base, with 18 bases sitting between them. The CDR3 bases are TGCAGCGTGGTTGAAAGGGGCCGGTCGAACACTGAAGCTTTCTTT. Translating it yields CSVVERGRSNTEAFF. The full variable domain, its missing parts supplied by reference TRBV29-1 and TRBJ1-1, is SAVISQKPSRDICQRGTSLTIQCQVDSQVTMMFWYRQQPGQSLTLIATANQGSEATYESGFVIDKFPISRPNLTFSTLTVSNMSPEDSSIYLCSVVERGRSNTEAFFGQGTRLTVV.

This chain links TRBV18 with TRBJ2-7, with 8 nucleotides matching TRBD2. The tail of the sequence fits TRBJ2-5 better, so the J call may be wrong. Germline assignment: CDR1 KGHSH and CDR2 LQKENI. The CDR3 has 16 residues. The CDR3 bases are TGTGCCAGCTCACGGTCCAGCGGGGGTACTCAAGAGACCCAGTACTTC. Protein product: CASSRSSGGTQETQYF.

CDR3: CSASFGTGAYEQYF. The CDR3 region has the DNA TGCAGTGCTAGTTTTGGGACAGGCGCCTACGAGCAGTACTTC. This chain connects TRBV20-1 to TRBJ2-7; 8 bases are shared with TRBD1. Germline V lookup: CDR1 DFQATT, CDR2 SNEGSKA (reference sequence). J gave up 2 bases and V 3 bases, and 6 bases lay outside the gene matches. There are 14 residues in the CDR3.

This clonotype was observed a few times. The CDR3 spells CASSLPNSNYGYTF. CDR3 in DNA: TGTGCCAGCAGCTTGCCAAATTCTAACTATGGCTACACCTTC. The rearrangement joins TRBV7-2 to TRBJ1-2; D is uncertain. CDR1 is SGHTA and CDR2 is FQGNSA in the germline V gene. V lost 3 bases and J lost 0, with 8 bases in between. The CDR3 is made up of 14 amino acids.

This clonotype was seen only a few times. The chain uses TRBV7-8 and TRBJ1-2; D gene uncertain. Germline CDR1 and CDR2: SGHVS and FQNEAQ. The CDR3 extends over 13 amino acids. V shed 8 bases and J shed 0 bases, with 10 bases lying between them. CDR3 residues: CASSDEPNYGYTF. The CDR3 DNA reads TGTGCCAGCTCGGATGAACCTAACTATGGCTACACCTTC.

The chain links TRBV28 to TRBJ2-7, with 9 bases matching TRBD1. The CDR3 is 14 residues long. Germline loops: CDR1 MDHEN, CDR2 SYDVKM. V trimming: 7 bases; J trimming: 11 bases; junction bases outside the gene matches: 15. CDR3 sequence (DNA): TGTGCCAGCACCTCGGGACAGGGTGACGTCTCTGAGTACTTC. Protein sequence: CASTSGQGDVSEYF.

The V gene is TRBV14, the J gene TRBJ1-4, with D maybe TRBD1 (6 bases). The CDR3 covers 16 residues. Trimming cost V 4 bases and J 6 bases, with 18 bases left between them. Germline V gene sequence: CDR1 SGHDN, CDR2 FVKESK. CDR3 loop: CASSPQLTGIYEKLFF. For the CDR3, the DNA is TGTGCCAGCAGCCCGCAGTTGACAGGAATTTATGAAAAACTGTTTTTT. Supplemented by reference TRBV14 and TRBJ1-4, the full variable domain reads EAGVTQFPSHSVIEKGQTVTLRCDPISGHDNLYWYRRVMGKEIKFLLHFVKESKQDESGMPNNRFLAERTGGTYSTLKVQPAELEDSGVYFCASSPQLTGIYEKLFFGSGTQLSVL.

V usage is TRBV9 and J usage is TRBJ2-1; 11 bases match TRBD2. From germline, CDR1 is SGDLS and CDR2 YYNGEE. V shed 3 bases and J 6 bases; nucleotides not matched to a gene: 5. This CDR3 has 15 residues. The CDR3 DNA sequence: TGTGCCAGCAGCGCCCTAGCGGGGGGACCCAATGAGCAGTTCTTC. Translation gives CASSALAGGPNEQFF.

The V and J genes are TRBV6-5 and TRBJ1-1, with no clear D. CDR3 length equals 13 residues. Trimming left V 2 bases short and J 0 bases short, with 4 bases between. Germline assignment: CDR1 MNHEY and CDR2 SVGAGI. CDR3 in DNA: TGTGCCAGCAGTTACGTGGTGAACACTGAAGCTTTCTTT. Translated, it gives CASSYVVNTEAFF.

The chain has TRBV4-1 and TRBJ2-1; D remains unclear. The CDR3 loop spans 15 amino acids. Germline V gene data show CDR1 as MGHRA and CDR2 as YSYEKL. The V end was cut by 2 bases, the J end by 8 bases, with 16 bases between. The CDR3: CASSQTRLHRDEQFF. CDR3 nucleotides: TGCGCCAGCAGCCAAACCAGGCTCCATCGGGATGAGCAGTTCTTC.

The rearrangement links TRBV4-3 to TRBJ2-5; 8 bases agree with TRBD2. The CDR3 totals 15 residues. J was trimmed by 5 bases and V by 1 base; bases with no gene match: 6. Germline V gene sequence: CDR1 LGHNA, CDR2 YSLEER. CDR3: CASSQARGGCETQYF. For the CDR3, the DNA is TGCGCCAGCAGCCAAGCCCGGGGGGGCTGTGAGACCCAGTACTTC.